This T cell receptor beta chain stems from a study of T cell repertoires in cytomegalovirus infection. Study-wide background: A matching HLA type, together with CMV infection, was signaled by public TCR beta signatures.

With respect to this clonotype: What it binds is unknown.

Using its own MiXCR run on the reads, TCRdb lists one record per CDR3 protein. The sample lists roughly 920,000 distinct CDR3 sequences; approximately 33% were seen once. Germline lookup yields CDR1 DFQATT and CDR2 SNEGSKA (reference sequence). The CDR3 totals 16 residues. Trimming took off 0 bases at V and 7 bases at J, with 21 bases between the two ends. Overall study results and limits: Identification of carriers of CMV plus the relevant HLA was achieved through cumulative public TCR beta family frequency. Predominance within the ex vivo response was attributable to HLA-C-restricted CMV-specific TCR beta clonotypes.

This receptor was identified in a human donor in good health (CMV status not recorded). Some clones in this sample may be carry-over from other donors' samples. The chain employs TRBV20-1 and TRBJ1-1; perhaps TRBD1 as D (5 bases). The sample was cultured CD8+ T cells from PBMCs, taken from culture after CMV antigen stimulation. The CDR3 sequence is CSARDYRGGGRDEAFF. The CDR3 DNA is TGCAGTGCTAGAGATTATAGGGGCGGTGGACGAGATGAAGCTTTCTTT.